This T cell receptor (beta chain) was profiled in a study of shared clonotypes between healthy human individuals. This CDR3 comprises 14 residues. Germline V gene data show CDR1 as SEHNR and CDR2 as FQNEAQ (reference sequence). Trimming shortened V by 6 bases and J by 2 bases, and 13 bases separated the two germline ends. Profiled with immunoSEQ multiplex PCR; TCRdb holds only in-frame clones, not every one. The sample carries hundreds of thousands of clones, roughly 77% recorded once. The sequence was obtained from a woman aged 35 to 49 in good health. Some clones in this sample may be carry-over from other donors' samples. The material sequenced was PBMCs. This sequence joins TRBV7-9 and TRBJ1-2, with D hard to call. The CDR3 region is CASSFRAGNYGYTF. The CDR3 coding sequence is TGTGCCAGCAGTTTTAGGGCAGGAAACTATGGCTACACCTTC.